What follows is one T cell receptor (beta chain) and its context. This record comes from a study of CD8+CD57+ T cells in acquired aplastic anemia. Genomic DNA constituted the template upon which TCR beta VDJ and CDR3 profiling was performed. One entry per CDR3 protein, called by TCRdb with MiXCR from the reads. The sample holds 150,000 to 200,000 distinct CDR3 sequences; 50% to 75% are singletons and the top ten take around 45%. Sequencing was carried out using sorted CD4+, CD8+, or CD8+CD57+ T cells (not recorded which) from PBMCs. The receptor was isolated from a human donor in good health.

CDR3 loop: CASSQDPGDSYEQYF. Written as DNA, the CDR3 is TGCGCCAGCAGCCAAGATCCGGGTGACTCCTACGAGCAGTACTTC. The chain joins TRBV4-1 to TRBJ2-5; D call uncertain. With the DNA end fitting TRBJ2-7 better, the J assignment may be wrong. CDR3 size: 15 residues. Germline loops: CDR1 MGHRA, CDR2 YSYEKL.